Described below is a single T cell receptor (beta chain) sequence and its context. This CDR3 contains 12 residues. Germline lookup yields CDR1 SEHNR and CDR2 FQNEAQ (reference sequence). Trimming removed 9 bases from V and 1 base from J, with 9 bases in between. The data were produced by immunoSEQ multiplex PCR, yet TCRdb's version contains in-frame clones alone and is incomplete. The sample shows 35,000 to 50,000 clones, about 70% of them seen only once. The data were taken from a study of radiotherapy plus CTLA-4 blockade in lung cancer. The sample in question was peripheral blood, obtained from a patient treated with radiotherapy plus ipilimumab. The sequence was obtained from a human donor with non-small cell lung cancer who had a partial response to radiotherapy plus ipilimumab. V is TRBV7-9 and J is TRBJ1-1; a weak D match, TRBD1 (5 bases). CDR3 protein: CASRTQNTEAFF. CDR3 nucleotide sequence: TGTGCCAGTCGGACACAGAACACTGAAGCTTTCTTT.